This passage covers 12 T cell receptor beta chains from one sample sequenced in a study of T-cell memory formation after mild COVID-19. Using its own MiXCR run on the 5' RACE reads, TCRdb lists one record per CDR3 protein. The repertoire holds 150,000 to 200,000 distinct CDR3 sequences, with 16% as singletons. The specimen was PBMCs or a T cell subset sorted from them (not recorded which). The receptor set was obtained from an adult woman who had mild COVID-19 (a few samples of this study predate the infection). Cell type and time point are not known.

The chain recombines TRBV5-1 with TRBJ2-3; D is undetermined. The V gene lost 0 bases and the J gene lost 10 bases, with 18 bases spanning the gap. Germline V CDR1 and CDR2: SGHRS, YFSETQ. The CDR3 totals 15 residues. The CDR3 DNA reads TGCGCCAGCAGCTTGGACAAAACCCCACCCGATGCGCAGTATTTT. Encoded protein: CASSLDKTPPDAQYF.

The chain couples TRBV6-5 to TRBJ2-3, with D possibly TRBD1 on 5 matching bases. V gave up 0 bases and J gave up 11 bases, with 21 bases separating them. Germline lookup yields CDR1 MNHEY and CDR2 SVGAGI. CDR3 length: 16 residues. Here the CDR3 DNA reads TGTGCCAGCAGTTACTCGGGGCGGAACTCCCTTTTTGGGCAGTATTTT. Translated, it gives CASSYSGRNSLFGQYF.

DNA for the CDR3: TGTGCCAGCAGCTTAGATCCAGGGGGCTCTGGGGCCAACGTCCTGACTTTC. It encodes CASSLDPGGSGANVLTF. The V call is TRBV7-3, the J call TRBJ2-6; 7 nucleotides match TRBD1. Trimming took 2 bases from V and 0 from J; bases not matched to a gene: 4. Germline V gene sequence: CDR1 SGHTA, CDR2 FQGTGA. The CDR3 is 17 amino acids.

This clonotype showed up just a few times. This sequence joins TRBV7-2 and TRBJ2-3; D unclear. V dropped 0 bases and J dropped 5 bases, with 9 bases sitting between them. This CDR3 is built from 14 residues. Germline assignment: CDR1 SGHTA and CDR2 FQGNSA. The CDR3 region is CASSLASMGDTQYF. CDR3 coding DNA: TGTGCCAGCAGCTTAGCGTCTATGGGAGATACGCAGTATTTT.

This clonotype was seen a handful of times. The chain joins TRBV3-1 to TRBJ2-1; a weak D match, TRBD1 (5 bases). The CDR3 runs 13 residues. Germline values: CDR1 LGHDT, CDR2 YNNKEL (reference sequence). Between the trimmed V and J ends, which lost 4 bases and 12 bases, there was a span of 16 bases. The CDR3 DNA sequence: TGTGCCAGCAGCCTCCACCGACAGAGTGGGCAGTTCTTC. It is translated as CASSLHRQSGQFF.

This clonotype was observed a few times. V and J are TRBV9 and TRBJ2-1; perhaps TRBD1 as D (6 bases). The germline V and J ends were trimmed by 4 bases and 0 bases, with 11 bases remaining between them. Germline V gene sequence: CDR1 SGDLS, CDR2 YYNGEE. The CDR3 totals 15 residues. Here the CDR3 reads CASSQGSTSYNEQFF. CDR3 nucleotides: TGTGCCAGCAGCCAGGGGTCCACCTCCTACAATGAGCAGTTCTTC. Supplemented by reference TRBV9 and TRBJ2-1, the full variable domain reads DSGVTQTPKHLITATGQRVTLRCSPRSGDLSVYWYQQSLDQGLQFLIQYYNGEERAKGNILERFSAQQFPDLHSELNLSSLELGDSALYFCASSQGSTSYNEQFFGPGTRLTVL.

The CDR3 loop is CASSQGRDREAFF. As DNA, the CDR3 is TGCGCCAGCAGTCAAGGAAGGGACAGGGAAGCTTTCTTT. The chain joins TRBV23-1 to TRBJ1-1; 8 bases agree with TRBD1. TRBV23-1 is placed among ORFs of uncertain function. J gave up 8 bases and V 2 bases, and 4 bases lay outside the gene matches. This CDR3 region has 13 residues.

The rearrangement uses TRBV6-1 and TRBJ1-1; D gene unclear. Between the trimmed V and J ends, which lost 2 bases and 0 bases, there was a span of 7 bases. The CDR3 is 14 amino acids. The germline V gene has CDR1 MNHNS and CDR2 SASEGT. The CDR3 protein is CASSEITLNTEAFF. CDR3 DNA: TGTGCCAGCAGTGAAATTACCCTGAACACTGAAGCTTTCTTT.

This clonotype was counted only a few times. The chain couples TRBV19 to TRBJ2-4; D ambiguous. Germline V CDR1 and CDR2: LNHDA, SQIVND (reference sequence). The V end was cut by 5 bases, the J end by 1 base, with 12 bases between. The CDR3 runs 15 residues. CDR3 DNA sequence: TGTGCCAGTAGTGAATTGCGGAAGGCCAAAAACATTCAGTACTTC. It specifies CASSELRKAKNIQYF.

This clonotype was seen at least ten times. The V call is TRBV12-3 or TRBV12-4, the J call TRBJ2-5; D is perhaps TRBD2 (6 bases). The germline V and J ends were trimmed by 6 bases and 2 bases, with 10 bases remaining between them. CDR3 length: 13 residues. CDR3 bases: TGTGCCAGCAGGGGGACTGGACAAGAGACCCAGTACTTC. As protein: CASRGTGQETQYF.

This chain joins TRBV3-1 and TRBJ2-2, with TRBD2 matching over 9 bases. V dropped 1 base and J dropped 4; count of bases not matched to a gene: 7. The CDR3 loop spans 17 amino acids. The germline gives CDR1 LGHDT, CDR2 YNNKEL (reference sequence). CDR3 residues: CASSQAGGRAGTGELFF. Written as DNA, the CDR3 is TGTGCCAGCAGCCAAGCGGGCGGGAGGGCCGGCACCGGGGAGCTGTTTTTT.

V usage is TRBV12-3 or TRBV12-4 and J usage is TRBJ2-7, with D possibly TRBD2 on 5 matching bases. Between the trimmed V and J ends, which lost 3 bases and 2 bases, there was a span of 8 bases. The CDR3 consists of 13 residues. For the CDR3, the DNA is TGTGCCAGCAGTTTCGGGAAGCCCTACGAGCAGTACTTC. This codes for CASSFGKPYEQYF.